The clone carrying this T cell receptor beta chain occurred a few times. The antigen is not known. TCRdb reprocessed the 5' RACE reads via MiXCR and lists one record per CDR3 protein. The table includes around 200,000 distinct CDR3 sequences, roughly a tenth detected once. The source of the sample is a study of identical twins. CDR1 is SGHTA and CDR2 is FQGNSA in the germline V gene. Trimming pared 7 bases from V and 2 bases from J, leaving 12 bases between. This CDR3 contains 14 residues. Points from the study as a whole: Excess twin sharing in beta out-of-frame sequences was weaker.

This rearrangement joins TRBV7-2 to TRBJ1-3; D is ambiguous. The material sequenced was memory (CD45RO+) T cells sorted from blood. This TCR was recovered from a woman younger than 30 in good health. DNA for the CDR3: TGTGCCAGCAAGAGAGGCGGGACTGGAAACACCATATATTTT. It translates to CASKRGGTGNTIYF.